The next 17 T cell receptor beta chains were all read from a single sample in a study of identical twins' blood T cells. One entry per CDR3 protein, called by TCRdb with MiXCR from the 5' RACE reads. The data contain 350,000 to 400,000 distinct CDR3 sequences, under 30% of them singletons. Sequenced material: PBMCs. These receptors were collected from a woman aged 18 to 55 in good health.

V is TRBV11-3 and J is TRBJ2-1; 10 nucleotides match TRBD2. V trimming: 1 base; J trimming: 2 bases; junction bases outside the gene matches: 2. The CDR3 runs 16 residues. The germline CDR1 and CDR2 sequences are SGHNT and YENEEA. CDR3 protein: CASSLVLAGAYNEQFF. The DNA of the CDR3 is TGTGCCAGCAGCTTAGTTCTAGCGGGGGCCTACAATGAGCAGTTCTTC.

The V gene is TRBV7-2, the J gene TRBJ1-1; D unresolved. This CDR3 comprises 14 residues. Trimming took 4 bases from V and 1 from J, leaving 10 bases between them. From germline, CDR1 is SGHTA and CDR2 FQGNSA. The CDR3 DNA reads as TGTGCCAGCAGCTCCAATGTAGCGAACACTGAAGCTTTCTTT. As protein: CASSSNVANTEAFF.

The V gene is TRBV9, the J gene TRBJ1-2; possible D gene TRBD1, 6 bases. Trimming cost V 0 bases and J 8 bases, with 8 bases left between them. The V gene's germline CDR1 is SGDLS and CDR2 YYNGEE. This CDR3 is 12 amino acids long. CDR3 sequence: CASSVAGEGYTF. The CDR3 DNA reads TGTGCCAGCAGCGTAGCAGGGGAAGGCTACACCTTC.

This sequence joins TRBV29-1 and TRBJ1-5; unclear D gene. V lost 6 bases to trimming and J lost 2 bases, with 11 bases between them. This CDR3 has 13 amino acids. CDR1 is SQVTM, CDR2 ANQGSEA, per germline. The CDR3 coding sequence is TGCAGCGTAACCGGGCCTGGCAATCAGCCCCAGCATTTT. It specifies CSVTGPGNQPQHF.

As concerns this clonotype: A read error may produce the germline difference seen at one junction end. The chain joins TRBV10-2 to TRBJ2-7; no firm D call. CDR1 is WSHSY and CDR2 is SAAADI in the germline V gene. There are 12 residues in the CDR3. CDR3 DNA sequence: TGCGCCTGCAGTGATAACGTCTACGAGCAGTACTTC. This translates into CACSDNVYEQYF.

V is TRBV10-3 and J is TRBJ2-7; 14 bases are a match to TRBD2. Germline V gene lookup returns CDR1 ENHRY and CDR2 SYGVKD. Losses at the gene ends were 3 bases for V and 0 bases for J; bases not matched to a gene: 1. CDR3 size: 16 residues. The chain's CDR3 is CAISEGTSGSSYEQYF. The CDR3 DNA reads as TGTGCCATCAGTGAAGGGACTAGCGGGAGCTCCTACGAGCAGTACTTC.

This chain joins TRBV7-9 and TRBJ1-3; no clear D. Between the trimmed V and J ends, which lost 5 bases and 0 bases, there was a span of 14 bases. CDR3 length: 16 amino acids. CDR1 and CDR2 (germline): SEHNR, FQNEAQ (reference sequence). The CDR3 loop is CASSPSRIFSGNTIYF. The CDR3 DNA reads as TGTGCCAGCAGCCCAAGCAGGATTTTCTCTGGAAACACCATATATTTT.

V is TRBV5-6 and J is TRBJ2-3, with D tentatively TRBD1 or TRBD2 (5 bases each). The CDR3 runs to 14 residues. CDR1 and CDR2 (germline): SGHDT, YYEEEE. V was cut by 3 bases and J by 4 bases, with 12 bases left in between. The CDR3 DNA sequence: TGTGCCAGCAGCTCACCCGGGGCGTCAGATACGCAGTATTTT. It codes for CASSSPGASDTQYF. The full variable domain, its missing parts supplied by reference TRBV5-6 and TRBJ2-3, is DAGVTQSPTHLIKTRGQQVTLRCSPKSGHDTVSWYQQALGQGPQFIFQYYEEEERQRGNFPDRFSGHQFPNYSSELNVNALLLGDSALYLCASSSPGASDTQYFGPGTRLTVL.

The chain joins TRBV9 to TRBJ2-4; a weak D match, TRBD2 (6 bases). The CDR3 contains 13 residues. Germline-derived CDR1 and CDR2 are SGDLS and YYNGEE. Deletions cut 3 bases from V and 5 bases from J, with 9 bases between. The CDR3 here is CASSAGGENIQYF. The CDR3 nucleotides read TGTGCCAGCAGCGCCGGAGGGGAAAACATTCAGTACTTC.

CDR3 amino acids: CATSEGSSEAFF. CDR3 sequence (DNA): TGTGCCACGAGCGAGGGTTCTTCTGAAGCTTTCTTT. J is TRBJ1-1 and V is TRBV15; D is unresolved. V shed 9 bases and J shed 6 bases, with 14 bases lying between them. Germline CDR1 and CDR2: LNHNV and YYDKDF (reference sequence). The CDR3 runs to 12 residues.

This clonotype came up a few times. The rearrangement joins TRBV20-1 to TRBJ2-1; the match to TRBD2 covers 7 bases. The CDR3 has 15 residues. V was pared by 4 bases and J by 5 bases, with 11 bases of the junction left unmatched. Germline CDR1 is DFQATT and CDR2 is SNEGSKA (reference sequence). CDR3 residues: CSAMNPGLQDNEQFF. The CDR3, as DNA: TGCAGTGCTATGAACCCGGGACTACAAGACAATGAGCAGTTCTTC.

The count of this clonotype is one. The CDR3 DNA follows: TGTGCCAGTAGTATCTGGAACCCTGGGAGCAATCAGCCCCAGCATTTT. Translation gives CASSIWNPGSNQPQHF. This chain connects TRBV19 to TRBJ1-5; D is ambiguous. Germline CDR1 is LNHDA and CDR2 is SQIVND (reference sequence). Deletions cut 3 bases from V and 1 base from J, with 13 bases between. This CDR3 has 16 amino acids. The full variable domain, its missing parts supplied by reference TRBV19 and TRBJ1-5, is DGGITQSPKYLFRKEGQNVTLSCEQNLNHDAMYWYRQDPGQGLRLIYYSQIVNDFQKGDIAEGYSVSREKKESFPLTVTSAQKNPTAFYLCASSIWNPGSNQPQHFGDGTRLSIL.

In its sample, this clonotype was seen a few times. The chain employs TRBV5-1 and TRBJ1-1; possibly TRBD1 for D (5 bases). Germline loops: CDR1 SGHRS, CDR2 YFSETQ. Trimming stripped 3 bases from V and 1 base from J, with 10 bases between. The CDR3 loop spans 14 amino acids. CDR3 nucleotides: TGCGCCAGCAGCTCGAGCGGGGCGAACACTGAAGCTTTCTTT. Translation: CASSSSGANTEAFF.

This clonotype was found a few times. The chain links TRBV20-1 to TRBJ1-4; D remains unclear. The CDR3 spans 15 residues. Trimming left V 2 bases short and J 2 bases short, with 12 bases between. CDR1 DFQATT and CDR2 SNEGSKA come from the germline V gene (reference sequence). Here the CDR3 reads CSARNRLTTNEKLFF. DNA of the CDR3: TGCAGTGCTAGAAATAGGTTGACGACTAATGAAAAACTGTTTTTT.

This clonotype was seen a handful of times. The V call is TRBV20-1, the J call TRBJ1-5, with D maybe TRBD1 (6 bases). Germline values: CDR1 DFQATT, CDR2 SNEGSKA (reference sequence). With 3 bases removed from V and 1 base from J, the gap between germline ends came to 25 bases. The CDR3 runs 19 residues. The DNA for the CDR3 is TGCAGTGCTAGTAGTCGACCCGGGGGGGCCCCCCTAAGCAATCAGCCCCAGCATTTT. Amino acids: CSASSRPGGAPLSNQPQHF.

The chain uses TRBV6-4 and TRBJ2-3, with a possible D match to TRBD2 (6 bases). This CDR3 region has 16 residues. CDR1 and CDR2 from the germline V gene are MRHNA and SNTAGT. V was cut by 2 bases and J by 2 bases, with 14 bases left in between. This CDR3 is CASSDEEGGHTDTQYF. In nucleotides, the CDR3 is TGTGCCAGCAGTGACGAAGAGGGAGGACACACAGATACGCAGTATTTT.

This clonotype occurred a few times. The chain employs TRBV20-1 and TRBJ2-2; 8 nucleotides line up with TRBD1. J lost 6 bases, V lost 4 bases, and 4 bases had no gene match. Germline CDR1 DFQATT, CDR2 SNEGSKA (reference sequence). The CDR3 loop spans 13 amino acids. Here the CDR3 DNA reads TGCAGTGCTATAGCAGGGGGCTCCGGGGAGCTGTTTTTT. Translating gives CSAIAGGSGELFF.